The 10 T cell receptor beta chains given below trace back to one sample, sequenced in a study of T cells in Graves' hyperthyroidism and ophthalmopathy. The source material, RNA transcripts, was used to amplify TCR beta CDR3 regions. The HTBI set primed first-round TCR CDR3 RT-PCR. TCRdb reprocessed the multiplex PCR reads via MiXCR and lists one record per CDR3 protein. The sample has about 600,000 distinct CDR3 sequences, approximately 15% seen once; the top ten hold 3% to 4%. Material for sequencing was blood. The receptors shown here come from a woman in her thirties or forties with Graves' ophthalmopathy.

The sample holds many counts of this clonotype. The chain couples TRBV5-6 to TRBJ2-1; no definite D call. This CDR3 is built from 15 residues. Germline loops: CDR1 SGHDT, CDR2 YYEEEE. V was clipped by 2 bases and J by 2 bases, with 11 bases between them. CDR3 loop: CASSLYSDTYNEQFF. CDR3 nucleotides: TGTGCCAGCAGCTTATATAGTGACACCTACAATGAGCAGTTCTTC.

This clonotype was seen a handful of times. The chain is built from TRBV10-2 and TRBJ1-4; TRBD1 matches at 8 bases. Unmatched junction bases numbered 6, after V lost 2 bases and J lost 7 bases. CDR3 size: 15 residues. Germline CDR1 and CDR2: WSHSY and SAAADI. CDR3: CASSEGDRTIEKLFF. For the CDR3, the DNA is TGCGCCAGCAGTGAGGGGGACAGGACGATTGAAAAACTGTTTTTT.

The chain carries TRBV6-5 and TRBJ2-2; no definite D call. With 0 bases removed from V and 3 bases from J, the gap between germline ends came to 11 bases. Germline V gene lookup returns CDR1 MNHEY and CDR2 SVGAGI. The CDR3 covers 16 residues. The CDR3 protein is CASSYSGSRDTGELFF. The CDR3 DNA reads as TGTGCCAGCAGTTACTCGGGCAGTCGGGACACCGGGGAGCTGTTTTTT.

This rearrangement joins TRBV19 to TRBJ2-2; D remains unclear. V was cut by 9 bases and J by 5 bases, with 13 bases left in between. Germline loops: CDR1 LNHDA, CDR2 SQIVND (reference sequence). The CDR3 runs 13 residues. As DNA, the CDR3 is TGTGCCAGCCGGACCCTCGGGACCGGGGAGCTGTTTTTT. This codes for CASRTLGTGELFF.

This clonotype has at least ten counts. The chain's CDR3 is CASSEDQGLIDDEQYF. CDR3 bases: TGTGCCAGCAGTGAAGACCAGGGGCTAATCGACGACGAGCAGTACTTC. The genes are TRBV2 and TRBJ2-7; D may be TRBD1 (6 bases). The CDR3 has 16 amino acids. With 1 base removed from V and 5 bases from J, the gap between germline ends came to 18 bases. Germline V gives CDR1 SNHLY, CDR2 FYNNEI.

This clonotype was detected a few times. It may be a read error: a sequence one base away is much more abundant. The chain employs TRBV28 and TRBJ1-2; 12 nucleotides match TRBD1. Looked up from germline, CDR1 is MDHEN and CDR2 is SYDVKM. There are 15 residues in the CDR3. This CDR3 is CAGSVLGQGADGYTF. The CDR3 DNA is TGTGCCGGCAGTGTCTTGGGACAGGGGGCGGATGGCTACACCTTC.

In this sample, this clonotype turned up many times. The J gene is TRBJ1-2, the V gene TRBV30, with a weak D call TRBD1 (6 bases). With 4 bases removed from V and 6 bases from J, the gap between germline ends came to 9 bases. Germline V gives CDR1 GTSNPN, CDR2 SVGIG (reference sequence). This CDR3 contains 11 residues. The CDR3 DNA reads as TGTGCCTGGACCGCAGGGGATGGCTACACCTTC. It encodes CAWTAGDGYTF.

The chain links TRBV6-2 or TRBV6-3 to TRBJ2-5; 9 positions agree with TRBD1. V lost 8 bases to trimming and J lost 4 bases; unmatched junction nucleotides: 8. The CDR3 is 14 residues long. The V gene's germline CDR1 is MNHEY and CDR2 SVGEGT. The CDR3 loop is CASATGTGIETQYF. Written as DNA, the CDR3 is TGTGCCAGCGCAACCGGGACAGGGATAGAGACCCAGTACTTC.

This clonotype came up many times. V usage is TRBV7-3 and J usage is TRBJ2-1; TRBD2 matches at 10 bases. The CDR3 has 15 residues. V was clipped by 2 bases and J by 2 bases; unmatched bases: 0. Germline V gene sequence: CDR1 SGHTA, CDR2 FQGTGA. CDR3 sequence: CASSLGLAAYNEQFF. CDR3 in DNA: TGTGCCAGCAGCTTAGGACTAGCGGCCTACAATGAGCAGTTCTTC. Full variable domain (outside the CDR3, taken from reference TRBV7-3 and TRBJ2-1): GAGVSQTPSNKVTEKGKYVELRCDPISGHTALYWYRQSLGQGPEFLIYFQGTGAADDSGLPNDRFFAVRPEGSVSTLKIQRTERGDSAVYLCASSLGLAAYNEQFFGPGTRLTVL.

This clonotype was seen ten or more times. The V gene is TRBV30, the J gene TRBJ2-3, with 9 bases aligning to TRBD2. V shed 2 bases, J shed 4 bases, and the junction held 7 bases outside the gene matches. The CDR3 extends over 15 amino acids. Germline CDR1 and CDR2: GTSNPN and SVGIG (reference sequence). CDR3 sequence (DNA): TGTGCCTGGAGTCGCGGCGGGGGGGTCGCAGATACGCAGTATTTT. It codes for CAWSRGGGVADTQYF.